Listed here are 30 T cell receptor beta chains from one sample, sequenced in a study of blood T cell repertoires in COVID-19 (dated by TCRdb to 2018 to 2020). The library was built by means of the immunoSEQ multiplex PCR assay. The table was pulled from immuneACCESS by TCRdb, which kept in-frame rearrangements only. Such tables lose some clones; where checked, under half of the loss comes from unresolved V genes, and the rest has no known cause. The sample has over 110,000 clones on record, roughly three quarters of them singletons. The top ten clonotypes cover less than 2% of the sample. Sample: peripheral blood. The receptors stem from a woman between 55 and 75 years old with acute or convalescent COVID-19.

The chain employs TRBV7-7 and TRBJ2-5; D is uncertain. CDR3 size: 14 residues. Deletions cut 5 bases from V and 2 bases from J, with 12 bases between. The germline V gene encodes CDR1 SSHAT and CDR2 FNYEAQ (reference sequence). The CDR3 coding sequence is TGTGCCAGCAGCCCAGGTCTCTCGCAAGAGACCCAGTACTTC. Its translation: CASSPGLSQETQYF.

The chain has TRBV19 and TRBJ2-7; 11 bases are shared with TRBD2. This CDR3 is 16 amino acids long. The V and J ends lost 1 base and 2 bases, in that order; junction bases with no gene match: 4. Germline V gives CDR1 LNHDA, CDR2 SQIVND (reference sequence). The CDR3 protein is CASSIGASGGTYEQYF. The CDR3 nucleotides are TGTGCCAGTAGTATAGGAGCTAGCGGGGGGACCTACGAGCAGTACTTC.

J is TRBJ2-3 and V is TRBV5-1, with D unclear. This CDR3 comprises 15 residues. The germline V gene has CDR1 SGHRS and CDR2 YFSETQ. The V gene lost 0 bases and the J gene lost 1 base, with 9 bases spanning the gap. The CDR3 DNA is TGCGCCAGCAGCTTGGCCAATTGGCGCACAGATACGCAGTATTTT. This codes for CASSLANWRTDTQYF.

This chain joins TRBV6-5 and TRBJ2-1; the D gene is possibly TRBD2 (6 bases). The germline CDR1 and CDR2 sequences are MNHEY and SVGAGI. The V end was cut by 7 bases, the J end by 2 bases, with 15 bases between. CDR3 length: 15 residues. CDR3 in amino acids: CASISGTSTYNEQFF. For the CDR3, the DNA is TGTGCCAGCATTTCCGGGACTTCAACCTACAATGAGCAGTTCTTC.

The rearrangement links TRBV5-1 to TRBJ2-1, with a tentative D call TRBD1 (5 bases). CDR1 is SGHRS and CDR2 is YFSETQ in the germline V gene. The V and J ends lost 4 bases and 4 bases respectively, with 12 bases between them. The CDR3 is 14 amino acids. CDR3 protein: CASSMRTPYNEQFF. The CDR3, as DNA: TGCGCCAGCAGCATGCGGACACCTTACAATGAGCAGTTCTTC.

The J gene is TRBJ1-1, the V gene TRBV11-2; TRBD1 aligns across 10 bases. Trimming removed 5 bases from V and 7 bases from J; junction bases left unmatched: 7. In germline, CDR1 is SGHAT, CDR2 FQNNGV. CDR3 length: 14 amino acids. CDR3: CASSTRTGGVEAFF. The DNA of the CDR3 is TGTGCCAGCAGCACCCGGACAGGGGGGGTTGAAGCTTTCTTT.

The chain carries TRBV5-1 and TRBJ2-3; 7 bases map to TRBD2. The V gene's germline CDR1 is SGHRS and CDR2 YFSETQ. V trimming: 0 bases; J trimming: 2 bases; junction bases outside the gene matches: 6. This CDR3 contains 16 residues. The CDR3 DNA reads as TGCGCCAGCAGCTTGGGCGCGGGAGTTCTCACAGATACGCAGTATTTT. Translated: CASSLGAGVLTDTQYF.

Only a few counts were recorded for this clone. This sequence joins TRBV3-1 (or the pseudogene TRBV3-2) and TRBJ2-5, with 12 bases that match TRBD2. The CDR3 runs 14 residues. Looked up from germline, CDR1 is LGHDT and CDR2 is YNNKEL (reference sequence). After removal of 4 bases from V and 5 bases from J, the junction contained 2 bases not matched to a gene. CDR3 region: CASSLTSGRETQYF. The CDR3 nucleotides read TGTGCCAGCAGCCTCACTAGCGGGAGGGAGACCCAGTACTTC.

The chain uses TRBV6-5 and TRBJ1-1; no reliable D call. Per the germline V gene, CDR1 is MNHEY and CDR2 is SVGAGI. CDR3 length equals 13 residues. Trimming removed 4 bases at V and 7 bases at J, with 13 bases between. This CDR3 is CASSLRELGEAFF. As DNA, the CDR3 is TGTGCCAGCAGTTTACGGGAATTGGGTGAAGCTTTCTTT.

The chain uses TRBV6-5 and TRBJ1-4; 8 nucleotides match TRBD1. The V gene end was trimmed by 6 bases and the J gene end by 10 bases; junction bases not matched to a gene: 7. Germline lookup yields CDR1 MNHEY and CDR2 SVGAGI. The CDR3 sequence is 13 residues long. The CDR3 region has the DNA TGTGCCAGCAGGATCGACAGGGGAGGAAAACTGTTTTTT. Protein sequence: CASRIDRGGKLFF.

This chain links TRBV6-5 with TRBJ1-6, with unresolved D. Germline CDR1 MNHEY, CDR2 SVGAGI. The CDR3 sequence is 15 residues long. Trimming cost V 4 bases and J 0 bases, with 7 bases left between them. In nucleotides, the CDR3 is TGTGCCAGCAGTTCGTACAGCTCCTATAATTCACCCCTCCACTTT. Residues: CASSSYSSYNSPLHF.

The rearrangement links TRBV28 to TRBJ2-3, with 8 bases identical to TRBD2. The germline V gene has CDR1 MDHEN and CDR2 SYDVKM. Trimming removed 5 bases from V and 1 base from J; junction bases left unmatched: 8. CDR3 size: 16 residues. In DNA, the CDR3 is TGTGCCAGCAGTCCTATAGCGGGGTGGGGCACAGATACGCAGTATTTT. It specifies CASSPIAGWGTDTQYF.

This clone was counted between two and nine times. The CDR3: CASSEPKPMNTGELFF. CDR3 in DNA: TGTGCCAGCAGTGAACCCAAGCCCATGAACACCGGGGAGCTGTTTTTT. The chain is built from TRBV2 and TRBJ2-2; D not certain. The CDR3 covers 16 residues. Trimming shortened V by 2 bases and J by 1 base, and 11 bases separated the two germline ends. CDR1 is SNHLY, CDR2 FYNNEI, per germline.

CDR3 protein: CATVASLVGELFF. CDR3 nucleotide sequence: TGTGCCACTGTAGCGAGCCTAGTCGGGGAGCTGTTTTTT. The V and J genes are TRBV6-6 and TRBJ2-2; a weak D match, TRBD2 (5 bases). V lost 10 bases to trimming and J lost 7 bases, with 16 bases between them. Germline loops: CDR1 MNHNY, CDR2 SVGAGI (reference sequence). The CDR3 loop spans 13 amino acids.

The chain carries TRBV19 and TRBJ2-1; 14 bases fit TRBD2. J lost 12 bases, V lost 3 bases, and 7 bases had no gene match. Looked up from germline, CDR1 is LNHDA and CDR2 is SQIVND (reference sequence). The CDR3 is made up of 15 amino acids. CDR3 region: CASSINEGLAGAQFF. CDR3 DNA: TGTGCCAGTAGTATTAACGAGGGACTAGCGGGAGCGCAGTTCTTC.

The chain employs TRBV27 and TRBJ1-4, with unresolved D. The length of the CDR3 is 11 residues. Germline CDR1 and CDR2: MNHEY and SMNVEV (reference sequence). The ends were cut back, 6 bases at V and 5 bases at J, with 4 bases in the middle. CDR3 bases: TGTGCCAGCAGGAGGAATGAAAAACTGTTTTTT. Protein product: CASRRNEKLFF.

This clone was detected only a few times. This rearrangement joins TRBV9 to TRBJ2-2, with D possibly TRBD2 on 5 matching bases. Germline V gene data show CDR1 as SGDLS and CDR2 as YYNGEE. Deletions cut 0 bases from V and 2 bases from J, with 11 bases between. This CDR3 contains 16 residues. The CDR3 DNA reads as TGTGCCAGCAGCGTAGATGTCGGACTTAACACCGGGGAGCTGTTTTTT. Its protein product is CASSVDVGLNTGELFF.

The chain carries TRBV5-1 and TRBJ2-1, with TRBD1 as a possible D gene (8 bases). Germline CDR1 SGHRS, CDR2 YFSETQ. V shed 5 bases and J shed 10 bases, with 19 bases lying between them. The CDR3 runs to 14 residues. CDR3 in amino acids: CASSLTGEGREQFF. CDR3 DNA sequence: TGCGCCAGCAGTCTGACAGGGGAGGGGCGGGAGCAGTTCTTC.

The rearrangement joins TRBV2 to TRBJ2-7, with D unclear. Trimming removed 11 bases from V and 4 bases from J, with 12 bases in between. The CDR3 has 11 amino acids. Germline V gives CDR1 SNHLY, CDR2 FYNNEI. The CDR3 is CASTPTYEQYF. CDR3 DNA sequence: TGTGCCTCCACCCCTACTTACGAGCAGTACTTC.

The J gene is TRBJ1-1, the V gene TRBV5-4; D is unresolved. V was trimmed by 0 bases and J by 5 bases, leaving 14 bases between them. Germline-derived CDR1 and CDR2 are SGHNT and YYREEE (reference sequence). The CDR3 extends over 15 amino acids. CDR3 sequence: CASSLVAGRPTEAFF. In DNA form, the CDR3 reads TGTGCCAGCAGCTTGGTGGCGGGCCGCCCGACTGAAGCTTTCTTT.

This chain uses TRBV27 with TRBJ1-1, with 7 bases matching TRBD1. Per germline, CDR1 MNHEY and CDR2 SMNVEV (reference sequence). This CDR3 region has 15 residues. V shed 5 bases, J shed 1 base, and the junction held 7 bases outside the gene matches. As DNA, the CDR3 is TGTGCCAGCAGTCCACCGGGACAGAGGAACACTGAAGCTTTCTTT. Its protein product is CASSPPGQRNTEAFF.

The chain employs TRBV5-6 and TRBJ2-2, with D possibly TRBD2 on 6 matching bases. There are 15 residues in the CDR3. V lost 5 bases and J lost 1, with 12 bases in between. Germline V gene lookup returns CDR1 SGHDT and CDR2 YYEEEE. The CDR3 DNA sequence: TGTGCCAGCAGGGAGGGATTTCTGAACACCGGGGAGCTGTTTTTT. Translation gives CASREGFLNTGELFF.

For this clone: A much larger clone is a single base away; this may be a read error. CDR3 protein: CASSGPGTSGRGVRAGELFF. The CDR3 DNA is TGTGCCAGCAGCGGTCCCGGGACTAGCGGGAGGGGCGTCCGGGCCGGGGAGCTGTTTTTT. The gene calls are TRBV2 and TRBJ2-2; 16 bases map to TRBD2. V was pared by 6 bases and J by 6 bases, with 16 bases of the junction left unmatched. Germline V gives CDR1 SNHLY, CDR2 FYNNEI. The CDR3 runs to 20 residues.

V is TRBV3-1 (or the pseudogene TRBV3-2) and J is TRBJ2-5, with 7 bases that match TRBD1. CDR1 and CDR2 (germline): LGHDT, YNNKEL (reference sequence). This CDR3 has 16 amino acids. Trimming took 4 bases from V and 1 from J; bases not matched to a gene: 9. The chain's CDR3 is CASSPNWGQTQETQYF. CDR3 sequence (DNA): TGTGCCAGCAGCCCGAATTGGGGACAGACCCAAGAGACCCAGTACTTC.

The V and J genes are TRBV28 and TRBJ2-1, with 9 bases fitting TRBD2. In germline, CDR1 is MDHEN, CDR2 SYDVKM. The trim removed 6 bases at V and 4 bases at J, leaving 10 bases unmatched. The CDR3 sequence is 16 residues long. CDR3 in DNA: TGTGCCAGCAGCAACGGTGGACTAGCGTCTTACAATGAGCAGTTCTTC. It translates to CASSNGGLASYNEQFF.

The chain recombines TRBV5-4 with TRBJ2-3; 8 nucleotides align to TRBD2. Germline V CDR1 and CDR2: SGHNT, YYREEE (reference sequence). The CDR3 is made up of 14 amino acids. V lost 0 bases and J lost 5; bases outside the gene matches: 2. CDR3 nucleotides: TGTGCCAGCAGCTTGGCGGGAGGGGGAGATACGCAGTATTTT. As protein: CASSLAGGGDTQYF.

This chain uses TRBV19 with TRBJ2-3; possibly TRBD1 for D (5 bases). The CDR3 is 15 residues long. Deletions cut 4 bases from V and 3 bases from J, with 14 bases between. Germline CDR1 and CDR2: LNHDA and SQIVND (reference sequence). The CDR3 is CASSRQGFGTDTQYF. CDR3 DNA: TGTGCCAGTAGTAGGCAGGGTTTCGGGACAGATACGCAGTATTTT.

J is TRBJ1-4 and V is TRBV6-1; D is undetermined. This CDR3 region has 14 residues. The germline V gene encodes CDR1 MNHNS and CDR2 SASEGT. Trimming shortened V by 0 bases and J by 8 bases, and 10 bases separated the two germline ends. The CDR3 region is CASSEASLLEKLFF. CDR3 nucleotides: TGTGCCAGCAGTGAAGCTTCCCTTCTCGAAAAACTGTTTTTT.

The DNA of the CDR3 is TGCGCCAGCAGCTTGGAGGACAGATACAATGAGCAGTTCTTC. Encoded protein: CASSLEDRYNEQFF. The chain has TRBV5-1 and TRBJ2-1; D possibly corresponds to TRBD1 (6 bases). The germline V gene encodes CDR1 SGHRS and CDR2 YFSETQ. Trimming removed 0 bases from V and 4 bases from J, with 8 bases in between. The CDR3 is 14 amino acids.

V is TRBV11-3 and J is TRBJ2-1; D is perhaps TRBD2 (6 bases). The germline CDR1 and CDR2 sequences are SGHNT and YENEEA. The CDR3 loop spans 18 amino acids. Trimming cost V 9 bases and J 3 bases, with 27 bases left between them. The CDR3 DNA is TGTGCCAGACAGCAGCTCAGGGAACCCGGGAGACGCTACAATGAGCAGTTCTTC. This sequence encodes CARQQLREPGRRYNEQFF.